This is a list of T cell receptor beta chains from one sample in a study of T cell responses to AZD1222 COVID-19 vaccine. TCRdb keeps only in-frame clones here, not all; method: immunoSEQ multiplex PCR. The data hold about 100,000 clones, with around 87% observed a single time. This specimen was peripheral blood, taken on day 0 of AZD1222 vaccination. The receptors come from an adult in good health. Each CDR3 is given with its conserved first and last residue. The D gene is left open where the match is weak. Expanded clones are given a class, and other clones once, few, many or no size at all.

j_call | v_call | clone_size | d_call | cdr3_nt | cdr3_aa
TRBJ2-7 | TRBV10-3 | . | . | TGTGCCATCGGACTCGACGGGCCGCAGTACTTC | CAIGLDGPQYF
TRBJ2-6 | TRBV11-1 | . | . | TGTGCCAGCGGAGGGTCTGGGGCCAACGTCCTGACTTTC | CASGGSGANVLTF
TRBJ1-2 | TRBV3-1/TRBV3-2 | many | . | TGTGCCAGCAGCCAACAGGGGCCTGGCTACACCTTC | CASSQQGPGYTF
TRBJ2-7 | TRBV2 | . | . | TGTGCCAGCAGGATCTACGAGCAGTACTTC | CASRIYEQYF
TRBJ2-1 | TRBV19 | . | TRBD2 | TGTGCCAGTAGTATAGGAGGAGGACTAGCGGAGCAGTTCTTC | CASSIGGGLAEQFF
TRBJ1-3 | TRBV5-6 | . | . | TGTGCCAGCAGCCCGGACTGGGACTCTGGAAACACCATATATTTT | CASSPDWDSGNTIYF
TRBJ2-7 | TRBV2 | few | TRBD1 | TGTGCCAGCAGTGGGCAGGGGGATTACGACGAGCAGTACTTC | CASSGQGDYDEQYF
TRBJ1-2 | TRBV30 | . | . | TGTGCCTGGAAGAAAGACAGTACAACCTATGGCTACACCTTC | CAWKKDSTTYGYTF
TRBJ2-1 | TRBV6-5 | . | . | TGTGCCAGCAGGCTCAGTTATACTCCTTACAATGAGCAGTTCTTC | CASRLSYTPYNEQFF
TRBJ2-7 | TRBV3-1/TRBV3-2 | . | TRBD2 | TGTGCCAGCAGCCAAGATCGATCCGGGGGGGCCTACGAGCAGTACTTC | CASSQDRSGGAYEQYF
TRBJ2-2 | TRBV6-1 | . | . | TGTGCCAGCAGTGAAGCGGTTTTCGGGGGTTCGGCCGGGGAGCTGTTTTTT | CASSEAVFGGSAGELFF
TRBJ2-6 | TRBV5-8 | . | . | TGTGCCAGCAGCTTGTCGAGGGGCTCTGGGGCCAACGTCCTGACTTTC | CASSLSRGSGANVLTF
TRBJ2-3 | TRBV3-1/TRBV3-2 | . | . | TGTGCCAGCAGCCAAGAAGGCCAGCTGAGCACAGATACGCAGTATTTT | CASSQEGQLSTDTQYF
TRBJ1-1 | TRBV12-3/TRBV12-4 | . | . | TGTGCCAGCAGCCGTACCGCGGGGGTAGAAGCTTTCTTT | CASSRTAGVEAFF
TRBJ1-2 | TRBV9 | . | . | TGTGCCAAAAACCAAGGGCCCGCTCATGGCTACACCTTC | CAKNQGPAHGYTF
TRBJ1-2 | TRBV29-1 | . | TRBD1 | TGCAGCGCAGGACAGGGGGCGAACTATGGCTACACCTTC | CSAGQGANYGYTF
TRBJ1-1 | TRBV7-3 | . | . | TGTGCCAGCAGATCCGACAGGAACACTGAAGCTTTCTTT | CASRSDRNTEAFF
TRBJ2-2 | TRBV14 | . | TRBD2 | TGTGCCAGCAGCCAAACTAGCGGGACCGGCCGGGAGCTGTTTTTT | CASSQTSGTGRELFF
TRBJ2-1 | TRBV6-5 | . | . | TGTGCCAGCAGTTACTCGATGGGCGGGGCTTCGGATGAGCAGTTCTTC | CASSYSMGGASDEQFF
TRBJ1-2 | TRBV11-3 | . | TRBD1 | TGTGCCAGCAGCCCCGGACAGGGCTATGGCTACACCTTC | CASSPGQGYGYTF
TRBJ2-5 | TRBV6-5 | . | TRBD1 | TGTGCCACAGGACAGGGATTTTGGGGACAAGAGACCCAGTACTTC | CATGQGFWGQETQYF
TRBJ2-2 | TRBV5-1 | once | . | TGCGCCAGCAGCTCCGGACTAAATAGAAACCGGGAGCTGTTTTTT | CASSSGLNRNRELFF
TRBJ1-1 | TRBV4-1 | . | TRBD1 | TGCGCCAGCAGCCAAGACGCGGACAGGGGGCCTCACACTGAAGCTTTCTTT | CASSQDADRGPHTEAFF
TRBJ1-6 | TRBV20-1 | . | . | TGCAGTGCTAGTTCTGAGAATAATTCACCCCTCCACTTT | CSASSENNSPLHF
TRBJ2-7 | TRBV7-2 | once | . | TGTGCCAGCAGCTTAGCGGACATCGCTTACCTACACGAGCAGTACTTC | CASSLADIAYLHEQYF
TRBJ2-1 | TRBV18 | . | TRBD2 | TGTGCCAGCTCCCTAGGACTAGCCGGCAATGAGCAGTTCTTC | CASSLGLAGNEQFF
TRBJ2-7 | TRBV3-1/TRBV3-2 | . | TRBD2 | TGTGCCAGACTATCCAGCTGGCTAGCGGGAACCTACGAGCAGTACTTC | CARLSSWLAGTYEQYF
TRBJ2-3 | TRBV11-1 | once | . | TGTGCCAGCAGCTTAGGCACCCCAGATACGCAGTATTTT | CASSLGTPDTQYF
TRBJ1-1 | TRBV29-1 | . | . | TGCAGCGTTGAGCTCGGGGGTCGCGAAGCTTTCTTT | CSVELGGREAFF
TRBJ2-1 | TRBV7-9 | . | TRBD2 | TGTGCCAGCAGCCGGACTAGCGTCCCCTACAATGAGCAGTTCTTC | CASSRTSVPYNEQFF
TRBJ1-4 | TRBV24-1 | . | TRBD1 | TGTGCCACCAGTGTTACAGGGGCCGGTGGTGAAAAACTGTTTTTT | CATSVTGAGGEKLFF
TRBJ1-5 | TRBV5-4 | . | . | TGTGCCAGCAGCTTGGCAGGGGATGGTCAGCCCCAGCATTTT | CASSLAGDGQPQHF
TRBJ1-5 | TRBV7-2 | . | . | TGTGCCAGCAGCTTAGAAAGGAATCAGCCCCAGCATTTT | CASSLERNQPQHF
TRBJ2-3 | TRBV7-9 | . | . | TGTGCCAGCAGCTTATCGCGATTGTCTAGCACAGATACGCAGTATTTT | CASSLSRLSSTDTQYF
TRBJ1-2 | TRBV6-1 | few | . | TGTGCCAGCAGTGAAGGAAATGGGGTTAGGGAGGGCTACACCTTC | CASSEGNGVREGYTF
TRBJ2-3 | TRBV9 | . | . | TGTGCCAGCAGTCCTTCCGGATCTAGCACAGATACGCAGTATTTT | CASSPSGSSTDTQYF
TRBJ1-2 | TRBV6-5 | . | . | TGTGCCAGCAGGCTACGACAGGTTATAAACTATGGCTACACCTTC | CASRLRQVINYGYTF
TRBJ2-2 | TRBV3-1/TRBV3-2 | . | . | TGTGCCAGCAGCCTAAGGGGGGGGAACACCGGGGAGCTGTTTTTT | CASSLRGGNTGELFF
TRBJ2-2 | TRBV5-1 | . | . | TGCGCCAGCAGCCTCGGACAGATTAACACCGGGGAGCTGTTTTTT | CASSLGQINTGELFF
TRBJ1-5 | TRBV19 | . | . | TGTGCCAGTAGCGAAAGGGGAGGGGGAGGCAATCAGCCCCAGCATTTT | CASSERGGGGNQPQHF